This T cell receptor (beta chain) was recovered during a study of Graves' ophthalmopathy and Graves' hyperthyroidism. Amplification of TCR beta CDR3 regions used RNA transcripts. Amplification began with first-round RT-PCR using HTBI primers, then second-round multiplex PCR was performed. MiXCR, applied by TCRdb to the multiplex PCR reads, yields one record per CDR3 protein. The data show about 700,000 distinct CDR3 sequences, with roughly 41% seen just once and approximately 46% held by the top ten. Sequencing was carried out using peripheral blood. This TCR was sampled from an adult man with Graves' ophthalmopathy.

CDR3 in amino acids: CASSVGWTNTGELFF. CDR3 bases: TGTGCCAGCAGCGTAGGATGGACCAACACCGGGGAGCTGTTTTTT. The rearrangement joins TRBV25-1 to TRBJ2-2; D gene ambiguous. CDR3 length: 15 amino acids. The germline V gene has CDR1 MGHDK and CDR2 SYGVNS. V was clipped by 6 bases and J by 2 bases, with 13 bases between them. Filled out from reference TRBV25-1 and TRBJ2-2, the complete variable domain reads EADIYQTPRYLVIGTGKKITLECSQTMGHDKMYWYQQDPGMELHLIHYSYGVNSTEKGDLSSESTVSRIRTEHFPLTLESARPSHTSQYLCASSVGWTNTGELFFGEGSRLTVL.